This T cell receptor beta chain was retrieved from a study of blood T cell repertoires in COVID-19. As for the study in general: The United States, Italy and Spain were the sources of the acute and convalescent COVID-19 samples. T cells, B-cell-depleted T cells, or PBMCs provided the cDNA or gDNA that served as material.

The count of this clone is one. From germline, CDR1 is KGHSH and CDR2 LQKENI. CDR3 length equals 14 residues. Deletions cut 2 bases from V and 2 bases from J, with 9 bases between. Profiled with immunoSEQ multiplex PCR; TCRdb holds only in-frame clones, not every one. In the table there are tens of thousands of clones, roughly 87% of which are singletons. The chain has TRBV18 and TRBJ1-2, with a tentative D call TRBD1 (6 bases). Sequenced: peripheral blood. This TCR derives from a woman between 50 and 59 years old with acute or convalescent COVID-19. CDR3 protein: CASSPADSNYGYTF. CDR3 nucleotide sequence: TGTGCCAGCTCACCAGCGGACAGCAACTATGGCTACACCTTC.